The rows below give T cell receptor beta chains drawn from one sample of a study of early T cells in non-severe SARS-CoV-2 infection. TCRdb used MiXCR to reprocess the 5' RACE reads, holding one entry per CDR3 protein. The sample carries tens of thousands of distinct CDR3 sequences, over 5% recorded once. Source material: whole blood. Every receptor here comes from an adult who was a healthcare worker with PCR-confirmed SARS-CoV-2 infection or an uninfected control (not recorded which). The CDR3 runs from the conserved cysteine through the conserved F or W. The order of the fields is clone size, V gene, J gene, D gene, CDR3 protein, CDR3 DNA. A D gene is named only where the DNA matches it firmly. Clone sizes are given selectively: once, few, many, or a class where the clone is expanded.

-	TRBV12-3/TRBV12-4	TRBJ2-7	TRBD1	CASTQQGYEQYF	TGTGCCAGCACCCAACAGGGGTACGAGCAGTACTTC
many	TRBV7-6	TRBJ2-3	TRBD2	CASSLVPRASGEDTQYF	TGTGCCAGCAGCTTAGTCCCCCGGGCTAGCGGGGAAGATACGCAGTATTTT
-	TRBV11-2	TRBJ2-5	-	CASSLMAPTAQETQYF	TGTGCCAGCAGCTTAATGGCCCCGACCGCTCAAGAGACCCAGTACTTC
many	TRBV20-1	TRBJ1-1	-	CSARETGPNTEAFF	TGCAGTGCTAGAGAGACAGGTCCGAACACTGAAGCTTTCTTT
many	TRBV12-3/TRBV12-4	TRBJ1-1	-	CASSGGSEAFF	TGTGCCAGCAGTGGGGGGTCTGAAGCTTTCTTT
few	TRBV12-3/TRBV12-4	TRBJ1-1	-	CASSPPGENTEAFF	TGTGCCAGCAGTCCCCCCGGTGAGAACACTGAAGCTTTCTTT
many	TRBV23-1	TRBJ2-3	TRBD1	CASSQSDRDTDTQYF	TGCGCCAGCAGTCAATCAGACAGGGACACAGATACGCAGTATTTT
-	TRBV28	TRBJ2-1	TRBD1	CASSQQGAAPNEQFF	TGTGCCAGCAGCCAACAGGGGGCGGCCCCGAATGAGCAGTTCTTC
-	TRBV9	TRBJ1-2	TRBD1	CASSARDSELNYGYTF	TGTGCCAGCAGCGCGCGGGACAGCGAACTTAACTATGGCTACACCTTC
few	TRBV7-9	TRBJ2-1	-	CASSLKGPNEQFF	TGTGCCAGCAGCTTAAAGGGGCCCAATGAGCAGTTCTTC
-	TRBV7-9	TRBJ2-3	-	CASSLDGAGLSTDTQYF	TGTGCCAGCAGCTTAGACGGGGCGGGCCTAAGCACAGATACGCAGTATTTT
once	TRBV2	TRBJ2-7	TRBD1	CASCSPGTAYEQYF	TGTGCCAGCTGTTCCCCCGGGACAGCATACGAGCAGTACTTC
many	TRBV14	TRBJ2-5	-	CASSQDPGPWGGKTQYF	TGTGCCAGCAGCCAAGACCCCGGGCCCTGGGGCGGGAAGACCCAGTACTTC
many	TRBV20-1	TRBJ1-4	-	CSARDGTKIPEGKLFF	TGCAGTGCTAGAGATGGTACAAAAATACCCGAAGGAAAACTGTTTTTT
few	TRBV2	TRBJ2-5	-	CASSASTETQYF	TGTGCCAGCAGTGCCTCTACGGAGACCCAGTACTTC
few	TRBV20-1	TRBJ1-2	-	CSALADQALRYGYTF	TGCAGTGCTTTAGCTGACCAGGCACTCCGTTACGGCTACACCTTC
many	TRBV6-5	TRBJ2-3	-	CASSRTVDTDTQYF	TGTGCCAGCAGTAGGACAGTAGACACAGATACGCAGTATTTT
many	TRBV4-1	TRBJ2-2	TRBD1	CASSHKDRATGELFF	TGCGCCAGCAGCCATAAGGACAGGGCCACCGGGGAGCTGTTTTTT
many	TRBV5-5	TRBJ2-7	-	CASSPEPGYDEQYF	TGTGCCAGCAGCCCAGAACCAGGGTACGACGAGCAGTACTTC
many	TRBV6-4	TRBJ2-6	-	CASSESSGANVLTF	TGTGCCAGCAGTGAGAGTTCTGGGGCCAACGTCCTGACTTTC
many	TRBV7-9	TRBJ2-7	-	CASSLNLNFYEQYF	TGTGCCAGCAGCTTAAATCTTAACTTCTACGAGCAGTACTTC
many	TRBV7-2	TRBJ2-3	-	CASSLEVRTDTQYF	TGTGCCAGCAGCTTAGAAGTTCGCACAGATACGCAGTATTTT
many	TRBV10-1	TRBJ1-1	-	CASSLGRVNTEAFF	TGCGCCAGCAGCCTGGGACGGGTGAACACTGAAGCTTTCTTT